Shown below are 23 T cell receptor beta chains from a single sample sequenced in a study of blood T cell repertoires in COVID-19. The protocol was immunoSEQ multiplex PCR, while the TCRdb copy is restricted to in-frame clones and leaves out a portion. The data hold about 320,000 clones, with approximately 85% observed a single time. Sequencing was done on a sample of peripheral blood. The receptors were gathered from a human donor in a cohort sampled during active COVID-19.

The gene calls are TRBV7-9 and TRBJ2-7, with TRBD2 identical over 11 bases. Germline values: CDR1 SEHNR, CDR2 FQNEAQ (reference sequence). Trimming cost V 5 bases and J 3 bases; bases outside gene matches: 9. This CDR3 is built from 16 residues. The CDR3 is CASSVIPGLADYEQYF. The CDR3 nucleotides are TGTGCCAGCAGCGTGATCCCGGGACTAGCGGACTACGAGCAGTACTTC.

This sequence joins TRBV11-1 and TRBJ2-1, with 9 bases fitting TRBD2. This CDR3 spans 16 amino acids. V was pared by 0 bases and J by 8 bases, with 8 bases of the junction left unmatched. Germline values: CDR1 SGHAT, CDR2 FQDESV (reference sequence). The CDR3 DNA reads TGTGCCAGCAGCTTAGCCCGGGGACTAGCCGCTGATGAGCAGTTCTTC. Translating gives CASSLARGLAADEQFF. The whole variable domain, filled in from reference TRBV11-1 and TRBJ2-1, reads EAEVAQSPRYKITEKSQAVAFWCDPISGHATLYWYRQILGQGPELLVQFQDESVVDDSQLPKDRFSAERLKGVDSTLKIQPAELGDSAMYLCASSLARGLAADEQFFGPGTRLTVL.

This clone was seen once. The chain recombines TRBV3-1 (or the pseudogene TRBV3-2) with TRBJ1-5; no clear D gene. Germline CDR1 LGHDT, CDR2 YNNKEL (reference sequence). V was trimmed by 4 bases and J by 6 bases, leaving 10 bases between them. The length of the CDR3 is 13 residues. CDR3 bases: TGTGCCAGCAGCCCCGAAGGCGGTCAGCCCCAGCATTTT. Its translation: CASSPEGGQPQHF.

The J gene is TRBJ1-2, the V gene TRBV3-1 (or the pseudogene TRBV3-2); maybe TRBD1 (5 bases). V dropped 1 base and J dropped 5 bases, with 14 bases sitting between them. Germline V gene sequence: CDR1 LGHDT, CDR2 YNNKEL (reference sequence). The CDR3 has 15 amino acids. The CDR3 region is CASSQVRGGSYGYTF. The CDR3 DNA reads TGTGCCAGCAGCCAAGTGCGGGGGGGAAGTTATGGCTACACCTTC.

The chain has TRBV30 and TRBJ2-3; tentatively, D is TRBD1 (5 bases). V lost 3 bases and J lost 1, with 11 bases in between. The CDR3 spans 14 residues. Per the germline V gene, CDR1 is GTSNPN and CDR2 is SVGIG (reference sequence). DNA for the CDR3: TGTGCCTGGAGGCAGGGCGAGGGCACAGATACGCAGTATTTT. It codes for CAWRQGEGTDTQYF.

About this clone: The sample carries other DNA sequences with the same CDR3. The chain joins TRBV14 to TRBJ2-7; D perhaps matches TRBD2 (5 bases). The CDR3 totals 12 residues. Trimming pared 4 bases from V and 4 bases from J, leaving 8 bases between. CDR1 is SGHDN, CDR2 FVKESK, per germline. CDR3 amino acids: CASSRAGYEQYF. CDR3 DNA sequence: TGTGCCAGCAGCCGGGCGGGTTACGAGCAGTACTTC.

This clone was picked up a small number of times. V usage is TRBV2 and J usage is TRBJ1-3; no firm D call. Germline loops: CDR1 SNHLY, CDR2 FYNNEI. CDR3 length: 15 amino acids. The V gene lost 1 base and the J gene lost 0 bases, with 7 bases spanning the gap. The CDR3 DNA reads as TGTGCCAGCAGTGAAGGGTTACACTCTGGAAACACCATATATTTT. Translation: CASSEGLHSGNTIYF.

This chain links TRBV24-1 with TRBJ2-7; 7 bases fit TRBD1. The CDR3 spans 17 residues. Germline lookup yields CDR1 KGHDR and CDR2 SFDVKD. J was trimmed by 0 bases and V by 3 bases; bases with no gene match: 10. CDR3 DNA: TGTGCCACCAGTGATGACAGGGATAGTCTAAGCTCCTACGAGCAGTACTTC. Translation: CATSDDRDSLSSYEQYF.

The chain employs TRBV9 and TRBJ2-7; 11 positions match TRBD2. V lost 2 bases, J lost 3 bases, and 4 bases stayed unmatched. This CDR3 contains 15 residues. In germline, CDR1 is SGDLS, CDR2 YYNGEE. This chain's CDR3 is CASSVATSGIYEQYF. The CDR3 region has the DNA TGTGCCAGCAGCGTTGCGACTAGCGGGATCTACGAGCAGTACTTC.

The genes are TRBV12-3 or TRBV12-4 and TRBJ1-2; no firm D call. The V end lost 1 base, the J end lost 2 bases, and 5 bases lay between the germline ends. The CDR3 covers 13 residues. CDR3 in DNA: TGTGCCAGCAGTTTAGACGGGAACTATGGCTACACCTTC. Encoded protein: CASSLDGNYGYTF.

This chain uses TRBV7-3 with TRBJ1-1, with TRBD1 as a possible D gene (6 bases). The V and J ends lost 5 bases and 4 bases respectively, with 14 bases between them. The length of the CDR3 is 14 residues. Germline CDR1 reads SGHTA; CDR2 reads FQGTGA. CDR3 amino acids: CASSPRGSGTEAFF. The CDR3 DNA sequence: TGTGCCAGCAGCCCAAGGGGGAGCGGCACTGAAGCTTTCTTT.

This chain connects TRBV2 to TRBJ1-5, with D tentatively TRBD1 (6 bases). The CDR3 contains 14 residues. Germline assignment: CDR1 SNHLY and CDR2 FYNNEI. Deletions cut 6 bases from V and 8 bases from J, with 17 bases between. For the CDR3, the DNA is TGTGCCAGCAGACCACAGGGAGGGCAGGAGCCCCAGCATTTT. This codes for CASRPQGGQEPQHF.

This clone was found once. The rearrangement joins TRBV25-1 to TRBJ2-2; TRBD1 is a possible D gene (5 bases). The CDR3 consists of 16 residues. The V and J ends lost 4 bases and 2 bases respectively, with 14 bases between them. CDR1 is MGHDK and CDR2 is SYGVNS in the germline V gene. Here the CDR3 DNA reads TGTGCCAGCAGTGGACAGAGTTACCTTAACACCGGGGAGCTGTTTTTT. Translating gives CASSGQSYLNTGELFF. The full variable domain, rest sourced from reference TRBV25-1 and TRBJ2-2, is EADIYQTPRYLVIGTGKKITLECSQTMGHDKMYWYQQDPGMELHLIHYSYGVNSTEKGDLSSESTVSRIRTEHFPLTLESARPSHTSQYLCASSGQSYLNTGELFFGEGSRLTVL.

A single count supports this clone. This chain joins TRBV3-1 (or the pseudogene TRBV3-2) and TRBJ2-1; D is perhaps TRBD2 (6 bases). CDR1 and CDR2 (germline): LGHDT, YNNKEL (reference sequence). V lost 4 bases and J lost 5, with 12 bases in between. This CDR3 comprises 14 residues. The CDR3 is CASSLGTLDNEQFF. The CDR3 bases are TGTGCCAGCAGCCTCGGGACTCTCGACAATGAGCAGTTCTTC.

The chain recombines TRBV18 with TRBJ1-2; weak D call: TRBD1 (6 bases). CDR3 length: 13 residues. Germline CDR1 KGHSH, CDR2 LQKENI. Trimming shortened V by 3 bases and J by 4 bases, and 9 bases separated the two germline ends. The CDR3 reads CASSPSRGYGYTF. The CDR3, as DNA: TGTGCCAGCTCACCTAGCAGGGGCTATGGCTACACCTTC.

This sequence joins TRBV4-1 and TRBJ1-5; a possible D gene is TRBD1 (5 bases). CDR1 and CDR2 (germline): MGHRA, YSYEKL. V shed 3 bases and J shed 2 bases, with 11 bases lying between them. This CDR3 contains 15 residues. For the CDR3, the DNA is TGCGCCAGCAGCCACCTGGTAGGGGGCAATCAGCCCCAGCATTTT. Translation: CASSHLVGGNQPQHF.

This sequence joins TRBV4-2 and TRBJ2-1; 9 bases agree with TRBD1. The CDR3 is 16 amino acids. V dropped 3 bases and J dropped 3; count of bases not matched to a gene: 6. Germline V gene data show CDR1 as LGHNA and CDR2 as YNFKEQ. This CDR3 is CASSHQRQGGYNEQFF. DNA of the CDR3: TGTGCCAGCAGCCACCAAAGACAGGGGGGCTACAATGAGCAGTTCTTC.

The chain has TRBV11-3 and TRBJ2-3; the match to TRBD2 covers 8 bases. Losses at the gene ends were 1 base for V and 14 bases for J; bases not matched to a gene: 8. Germline V gene data show CDR1 as SGHNT and CDR2 as YENEEA. CDR3 length: 13 amino acids. In nucleotides, the CDR3 is TGTGCCAGCAGCTTAGGTTTCGGGGGGGGCCTGTATTTT. This codes for CASSLGFGGGLYF. Using reference TRBV11-3 and TRBJ2-3 for the parts outside the CDR3, the full variable domain is EAGVVQSPRYKIIEKKQPVAFWCNPISGHNTLYWYLQNLGQGPELLIRYENEEAVDDSQLPKDRFSAERLKGVDSTLKIQPAELGDSAVYLCASSLGFGGGLYFGPGTRLTVL.

Written as DNA, the CDR3 is TGCAGCGTTGCCCCATCGGGGGATGCGATCTTTGGTGGCTACACCTTC. This codes for CSVAPSGDAIFGGYTF. This chain links TRBV29-1 with TRBJ1-2; possibly TRBD1 for D (5 bases). CDR1 and CDR2 from the germline V gene are SQVTM and ANQGSEA. Trimming shortened V by 4 bases and J by 7 bases, and 25 bases separated the two germline ends. The CDR3 is made up of 16 amino acids.

V is TRBV10-2 and J is TRBJ2-5, with D possibly matching TRBD2 (5 bases). Germline loops: CDR1 WSHSY, CDR2 SAAADI. V dropped 5 bases and J dropped 4 bases, with 11 bases sitting between them. CDR3 length: 13 residues. In DNA, the CDR3 is TGCGCCAGCAGTCAGCCAGAGGGAGAGACCCAGTACTTC. This sequence encodes CASSQPEGETQYF.

This rearrangement joins TRBV5-1 to TRBJ2-1, with D possibly being TRBD1 (5 bases). This CDR3 has 13 amino acids. From germline, CDR1 is SGHRS and CDR2 YFSETQ. V was clipped by 0 bases and J by 15 bases, with 16 bases between them. This CDR3 is CASSLELGQGVFF. CDR3 DNA: TGCGCCAGCAGCTTGGAGTTGGGGCAAGGGGTGTTCTTC.

The genes are TRBV2 and TRBJ1-5, with D possibly matching TRBD1 (6 bases). Per germline, CDR1 SNHLY and CDR2 FYNNEI. The CDR3 is made up of 16 amino acids. Trimming took 0 bases from V and 0 from J, leaving 9 bases between them. The CDR3 region is CASSEASRGSNQPQHF. DNA of the CDR3: TGTGCCAGCAGTGAAGCATCCAGGGGTAGCAATCAGCCCCAGCATTTT.

The chain is built from TRBV24-1 and TRBJ2-3; a possible D gene is TRBD1 (6 bases). CDR3 length: 16 amino acids. The V gene lost 2 bases and the J gene lost 0 bases, with 11 bases spanning the gap. The germline V gene has CDR1 KGHDR and CDR2 SFDVKD. CDR3 region: CATSDSTGLSTDTQYF. DNA for the CDR3: TGTGCCACCAGTGATTCAACAGGGCTTAGCACAGATACGCAGTATTTT.